Sequencing of this TCR beta chain was carried out in a study of blood T cell repertoires in COVID-19. Study-level information: Both acute and convalescent COVID-19 samples were obtained from the United States, Italy and Spain. The cDNA or gDNA used as material had been derived from T cells, B-cell-depleted T cells, or PBMCs.

Some clones are missing from TCRdb's copy, which holds only in-frame ones; the method was immunoSEQ multiplex PCR. The data hold approximately 60,000 clones, with more than 70% observed a single time. Germline trimming cut 5 bases from V and 0 bases from J; bases unmatched to any gene: 0. The CDR3 extends over 14 amino acids. CDR1 and CDR2 (germline): KGHSH, LQKENI. Sequenced: peripheral blood. The rearrangement joins TRBV18 to TRBJ2-1, with 8 nucleotides matching TRBD2. The TCR sequence derives from a man aged 60 to 75 with active or convalescent COVID-19. The CDR3 sequence is CASSGTSSYNEQFF. In nucleotides, the CDR3 is TGTGCCAGCTCAGGGACTAGCTCCTACAATGAGCAGTTCTTC.